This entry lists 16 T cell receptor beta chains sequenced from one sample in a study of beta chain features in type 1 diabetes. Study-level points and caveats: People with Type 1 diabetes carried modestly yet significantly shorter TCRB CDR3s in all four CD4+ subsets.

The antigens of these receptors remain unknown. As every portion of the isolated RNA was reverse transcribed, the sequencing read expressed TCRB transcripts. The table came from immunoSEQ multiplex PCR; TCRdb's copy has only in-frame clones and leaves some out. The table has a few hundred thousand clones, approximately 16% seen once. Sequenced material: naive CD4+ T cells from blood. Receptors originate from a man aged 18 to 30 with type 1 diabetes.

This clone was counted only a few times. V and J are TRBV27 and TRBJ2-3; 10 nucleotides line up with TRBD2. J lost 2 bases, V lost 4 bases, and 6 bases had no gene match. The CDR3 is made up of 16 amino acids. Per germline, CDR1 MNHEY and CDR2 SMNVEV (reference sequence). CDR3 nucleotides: TGTGCCAGCAGTTCGAATCTAGCGGGGGTCACAGATACGCAGTATTTT. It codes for CASSSNLAGVTDTQYF.

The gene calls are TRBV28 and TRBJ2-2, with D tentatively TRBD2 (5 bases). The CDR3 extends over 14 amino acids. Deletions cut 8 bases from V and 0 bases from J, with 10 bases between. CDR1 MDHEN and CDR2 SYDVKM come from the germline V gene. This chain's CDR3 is CASLPGSNTGELFF. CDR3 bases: TGTGCCAGCTTGCCGGGGTCGAACACCGGGGAGCTGTTTTTT.

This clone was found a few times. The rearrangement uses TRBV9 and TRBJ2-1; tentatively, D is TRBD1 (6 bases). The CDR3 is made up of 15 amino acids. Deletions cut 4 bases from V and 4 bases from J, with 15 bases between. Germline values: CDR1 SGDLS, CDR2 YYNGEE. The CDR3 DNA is TGTGCCAGCAGCTCCTCGCATGGGACATACAATGAGCAGTTCTTC. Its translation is CASSSSHGTYNEQFF.

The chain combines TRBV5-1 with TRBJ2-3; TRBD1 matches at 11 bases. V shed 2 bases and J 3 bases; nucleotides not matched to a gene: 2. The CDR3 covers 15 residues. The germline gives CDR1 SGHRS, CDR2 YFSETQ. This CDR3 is CASSFRDRGTDTQYF. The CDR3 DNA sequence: TGCGCCAGCAGCTTCCGGGACAGGGGGACAGATACGCAGTATTTT. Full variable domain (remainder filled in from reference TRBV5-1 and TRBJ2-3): KAGVTQTPRYLIKTRGQQVTLSCSPISGHRSVSWYQQTPGQGLQFLFEYFSETQRNKGNFPGRFSGRQFSNSRSEMNVSTLELGDSALYLCASSFRDRGTDTQYFGPGTRLTVL.

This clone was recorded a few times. CDR3 residues: CAISETAGEGNIQYF. CDR3 nucleotide sequence: TGTGCCATCAGTGAGACAGCGGGAGAGGGAAACATTCAGTACTTC. The rearrangement uses TRBV10-3 and TRBJ2-4, with TRBD2 matching over 8 bases. From germline, CDR1 is ENHRY and CDR2 SYGVKD. The J segment lost 6 bases and the V segment lost 2 bases, leaving 6 bases of the junction unmatched. This CDR3 is 15 amino acids long.

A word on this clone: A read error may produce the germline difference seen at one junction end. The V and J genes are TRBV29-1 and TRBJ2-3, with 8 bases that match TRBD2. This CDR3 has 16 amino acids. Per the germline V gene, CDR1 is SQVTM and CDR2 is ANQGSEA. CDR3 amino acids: CSVKERLASSTDTQYF. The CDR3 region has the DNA TGCAGCGTTAAAGAGAGACTAGCGTCAAGCACAGATACGCAGTATTTT.

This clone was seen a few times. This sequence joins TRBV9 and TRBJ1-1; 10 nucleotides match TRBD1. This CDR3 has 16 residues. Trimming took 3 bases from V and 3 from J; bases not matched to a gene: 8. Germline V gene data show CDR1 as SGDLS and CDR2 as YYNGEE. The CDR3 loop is CASSGGQGIGYTEAFF. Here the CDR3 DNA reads TGTGCCAGCAGCGGGGGACAGGGGATCGGCTACACTGAAGCTTTCTTT.

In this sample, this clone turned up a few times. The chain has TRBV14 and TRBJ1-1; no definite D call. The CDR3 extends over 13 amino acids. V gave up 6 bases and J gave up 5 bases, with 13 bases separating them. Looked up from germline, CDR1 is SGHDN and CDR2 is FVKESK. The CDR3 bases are TGTGCCAGCAGTGCGGGGTTCCGGACTGAAGCTTTCTTT. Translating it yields CASSAGFRTEAFF.

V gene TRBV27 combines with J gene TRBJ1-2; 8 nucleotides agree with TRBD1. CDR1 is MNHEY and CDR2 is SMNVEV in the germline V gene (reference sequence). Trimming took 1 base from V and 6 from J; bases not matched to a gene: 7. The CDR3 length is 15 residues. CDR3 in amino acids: CASSLYPGQGDGYTF. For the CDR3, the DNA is TGTGCCAGCAGTTTATACCCCGGACAGGGAGATGGCTACACCTTC.

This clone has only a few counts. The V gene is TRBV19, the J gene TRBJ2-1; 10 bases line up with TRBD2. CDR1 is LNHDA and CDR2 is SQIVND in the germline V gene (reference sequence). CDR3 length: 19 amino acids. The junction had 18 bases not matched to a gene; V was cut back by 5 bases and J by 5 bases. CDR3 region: CASSPRASGSFGENNEQFF. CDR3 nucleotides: TGTGCCAGTAGTCCCCGCGCTAGCGGGAGTTTTGGGGAGAACAATGAGCAGTTCTTC. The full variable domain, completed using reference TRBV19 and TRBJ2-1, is DGGITQSPKYLFRKEGQNVTLSCEQNLNHDAMYWYRQDPGQGLRLIYYSQIVNDFQKGDIAEGYSVSREKKESFPLTVTSAQKNPTAFYLCASSPRASGSFGENNEQFFGPGTRLTVL.

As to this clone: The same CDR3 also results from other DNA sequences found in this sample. The CDR3 is CASSLSGGTDTQYF. The CDR3 nucleotides are TGTGCCAGCTCCCTTTCGGGGGGCACAGATACGCAGTATTTT. The rearrangement joins TRBV27 to TRBJ2-3; D might be TRBD2 (6 bases). V dropped 8 bases and J dropped 1 base, with 13 bases sitting between them. Germline values: CDR1 MNHEY, CDR2 SMNVEV (reference sequence). CDR3 length: 14 residues.

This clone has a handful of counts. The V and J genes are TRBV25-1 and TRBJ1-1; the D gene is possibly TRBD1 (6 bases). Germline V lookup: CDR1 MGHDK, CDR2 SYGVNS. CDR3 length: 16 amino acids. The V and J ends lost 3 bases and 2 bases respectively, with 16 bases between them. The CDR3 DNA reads TGTGCCAGCAGTGACTCACAGGGACGGATTAACACTGAAGCTTTCTTT. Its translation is CASSDSQGRINTEAFF.

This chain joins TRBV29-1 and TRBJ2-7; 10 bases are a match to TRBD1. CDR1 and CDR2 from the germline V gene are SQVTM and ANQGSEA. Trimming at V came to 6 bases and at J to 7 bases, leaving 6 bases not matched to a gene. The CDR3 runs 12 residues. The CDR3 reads CSVAGTGEEQYF. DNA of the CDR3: TGCAGCGTCGCCGGGACAGGGGAAGAGCAGTACTTC.

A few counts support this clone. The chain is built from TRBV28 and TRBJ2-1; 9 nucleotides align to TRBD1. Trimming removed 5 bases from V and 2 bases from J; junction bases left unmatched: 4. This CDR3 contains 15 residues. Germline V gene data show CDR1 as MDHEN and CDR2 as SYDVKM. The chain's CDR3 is CASSGTGTTYNEQFF. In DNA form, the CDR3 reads TGTGCCAGCAGTGGGACAGGGACGACCTACAATGAGCAGTTCTTC.

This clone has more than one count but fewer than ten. The CDR3, as DNA: TGTGCCACTCATAGAGCGGGAGTATCCGAGCAGTACTTC. Amino acids: CATHRAGVSEQYF. This chain connects TRBV28 to TRBJ2-7, with 8 bases identical to TRBD2. The junction had 11 bases not matched to a gene; V was cut back by 10 bases and J by 6 bases. Germline V CDR1 and CDR2: MDHEN, SYDVKM. This CDR3 is built from 13 residues.

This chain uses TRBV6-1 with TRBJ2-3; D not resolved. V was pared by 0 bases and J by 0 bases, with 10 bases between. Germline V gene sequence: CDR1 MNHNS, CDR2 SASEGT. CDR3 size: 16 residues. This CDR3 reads CASSEATVTSTDTQYF. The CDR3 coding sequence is TGTGCCAGCAGTGAAGCTACAGTCACTAGCACAGATACGCAGTATTTT.